This T cell receptor beta chain was identified during a study of CD8+ T cells in alopecia areata. Looking at the study overall: Oral tofacitinib (5 to 10 mg twice daily) was administered to treated patients.

Treatment: oral pan-JAK inhibitor, 5-10 mg twice daily. General study points: Sequence data from scalp samples additionally include resident alphabeta T cells of normal skin.

This CDR3 region has 13 residues. Germline V gene lookup returns CDR1 SEHNR and CDR2 FQNEAQ (reference sequence). With respect to this clone: The antigen is undetermined. An end of the junction does not agree with germline; a read error may underlie this.

RNA was isolated and reverse transcribed to cDNA, the sequencing template. TCRdb's table, derived via immunoSEQ multiplex PCR, lists solely in-frame clones and lacks some. This sample has around 100,000 clones; 70% to 80% occur once, and the top ten carry around 16%. The rearrangement joins TRBV7-9 to TRBJ2-7; D may be TRBD1 (5 bases). The clonotype originates from a human donor with alopecia areata. This specimen consisted of CD8+ T cells sorted from blood, obtained at week 44, from a patient treated with tofacitinib. CDR3 sequence: CASSLTGSNEQYF. DNA of the CDR3: TGTGCCAGCAGCCTAACAGGCTCCAACGAGCAGTACTTC.